Below, 2 T cell receptor beta chains from the same sample are listed, as sequenced in a study. Tregs were sorted as CD4+CD25+CD127-/low cells. TRBV12-4/TRBJ1-2 clonotypes were amplified with adaptor-ligated barcode primers. TCRdb independently ran MiXCR on the multiplex PCR reads; one entry per CDR3 protein. The sample has approximately 360 distinct CDR3 sequences; roughly 31% are singletons. The sample comprised tumor-infiltrating Tregs sorted from the breast tumor. The receptors derive from a female donor with breast cancer.

By share, this clonotype ranks as medium-sized. The chain employs TRBV12-3 or TRBV12-4 and TRBJ1-2; 7 nucleotides match TRBD1. The CDR3 contains 16 residues. The J segment lost 5 bases and the V segment lost 6 bases, leaving 15 bases of the junction unmatched. DNA for the CDR3: TGTGCCAGCAGAGCCCCTAGGGACAGTGACCTATATGGCTACACCTTC. This gives the protein CASRAPRDSDLYGYTF.

Relative to its sample, this clonotype is large (0.1 to 1%). The chain is built from TRBV12-3 or TRBV12-4 and TRBJ1-2, with D uncertain. Deletions cut 9 bases from V and 1 base from J, with 12 bases between. This CDR3 spans 13 amino acids. Here the CDR3 reads CASSSVSNYGYTF. The CDR3 DNA reads as TGTGCCAGTAGTAGTGTCAGTAACTATGGCTACACCTTC.